Listed below are T cell receptor beta chains from one sample, sequenced in a study of blood T cell repertoires in COVID-19. The protocol was immunoSEQ multiplex PCR, while the TCRdb copy is restricted to in-frame clones and leaves out a portion. The table includes 200,000 to 300,000 clones, 86% detected once. Sequencing was carried out using peripheral blood. These receptor sequences come from a man aged 30 to 39 with active or convalescent COVID-19. The CDR3 runs from the conserved cysteine through the conserved F or W. The D gene is left open where the match is weak. The listing skips clone size in some rows; elsewhere it reads once, few, many or a size class.

d_call j_call clone_size v_call cdr3_aa cdr3_nt
TRBD2 TRBJ2-7 - TRBV7-9 CASSLGGGFYEQYF TGTGCCAGCAGCTTAGGCGGGGGTTTCTACGAGCAGTACTTC
- TRBJ1-5 - TRBV6-5 CASSSNQPQHF TGTGCCAGCAGCTCCAATCAGCCCCAGCATTTT
- TRBJ1-2 once TRBV14 CASSAGAVTGYTF TGTGCCAGCAGCGCAGGGGCCGTGACTGGCTACACCTTC
- TRBJ1-1 - TRBV19 CASSIMSSQGTEAFF TGTGCCAGTAGTATTATGAGCTCGCAGGGCACTGAAGCTTTCTTT
- TRBJ2-3 - TRBV27 CASSSQGTDTQYF TGTGCCAGCAGTTCTCAGGGCACAGATACGCAGTATTTT
- TRBJ1-6 - TRBV27 CASSSLQGDNSPLHF TGTGCCAGCAGTTCATTACAGGGAGATAATTCACCCCTCCACTTT
- TRBJ1-3 - TRBV2 CASSEALLQADGNTIYF TGTGCCAGCAGTGAAGCGCTTTTACAGGCGGACGGAAACACCATATATTTT
- TRBJ2-7 - TRBV9 CASSVGQIDEHEQYF TGTGCCAGCAGCGTAGGACAGATAGATGAACACGAGCAGTACTTC
TRBD1 TRBJ1-2 - TRBV4-2 CASSQRRTGGKGGYTF TGTGCCAGCAGCCAAAGGCGGACAGGGGGGAAAGGTGGCTACACCTTC
TRBD1 TRBJ1-5 - TRBV6-2/TRBV6-3 CASSYQGVYQPQHF TGTGCCAGCAGTTACCAGGGGGTTTATCAGCCCCAGCATTTT
- TRBJ2-2 - TRBV18 CASSPKIQGSMNTGELFF TGTGCCAGCTCACCCAAAATTCAGGGGTCGATGAACACCGGGGAGCTGTTTTTT
- TRBJ1-2 - TRBV14 CASSQDRRGAVLAPGYTF TGTGCCAGCAGCCAAGATCGGCGGGGGGCAGTTCTTGCTCCTGGCTACACCTTC
- TRBJ2-3 - TRBV7-6 CASSRSRGATDTQYF TGTGCCAGCAGCCGTAGCAGGGGGGCCACAGATACGCAGTATTTT
TRBD1 TRBJ1-6 - TRBV7-2 CASSFPDREISPLHF TGTGCCAGCAGCTTCCCGGACAGGGAAATATCACCCCTCCACTTT
TRBD1 TRBJ1-1 - TRBV7-3 CASSLTGGNTEAFF TGTGCCAGCAGCTTGACAGGGGGGAACACTGAAGCTTTCTTT
TRBD1 TRBJ1-1 - TRBV19 CASQPRDRGGYTEAFF TGTGCCAGCCAACCCCGGGACAGGGGGGGATACACTGAAGCTTTCTTT
TRBD1 TRBJ1-1 - TRBV6-5 CASSIDRGTEAFF TGTGCCAGCAGTATCGACAGGGGCACTGAAGCTTTCTTT
TRBD1 TRBJ1-1 - TRBV12-5 CATGRQGSTEAFF TGTGCTACCGGAAGACAGGGATCGACTGAAGCTTTCTTT
- TRBJ1-3 - TRBV4-2 CASSQGALMDGNTIYF TGTGCCAGCAGCCAAGGGGCCTTGATGGATGGAAACACCATATATTTT
TRBD1 TRBJ1-4 - TRBV20-1 CSASKLGTGGDEKLFF TGCAGTGCTAGTAAACTCGGGACAGGAGGAGATGAAAAACTGTTTTTT
- TRBJ2-6 - TRBV4-1 CASSHSGALSGANVLTF TGCGCCAGCAGCCATTCTGGGGCCCTCTCTGGGGCCAACGTCCTGACTTTC
- TRBJ2-7 few TRBV6-5 CASSPDSSYEQYF TGTGCCAGCAGTCCAGACAGCTCCTACGAGCAGTACTTC
- TRBJ2-5 - TRBV19 CASSAHLDSPQETQYF TGTGCCAGTAGTGCGCACCTGGACAGCCCCCAAGAGACCCAGTACTTC
- TRBJ1-2 - TRBV25-1 CASSERGGRNYGYTF TGTGCCAGCAGTGAACGGGGGGGGAGAAACTATGGCTACACCTTC
TRBD2 TRBJ2-3 - TRBV7-2 CASSLVSGGETQYF TGTGCCAGCAGCTTAGTGAGCGGGGGAGAGACGCAGTATTTT
- TRBJ2-7 - TRBV6-6 CASSYDQVYEQYF TGTGCCAGCAGTTACGATCAGGTGTACGAGCAGTACTTC
- TRBJ1-2 - TRBV19 CASGQTLGYTF TGTGCCAGCGGACAGACTCTGGGCTACACCTTC
- TRBJ1-1 - TRBV18 CASSDRNGVGNTEAFF TGTGCCAGCTCCGACCGTAACGGGGTCGGGAACACTGAAGCTTTCTTT
- TRBJ1-3 - TRBV5-4 CASSETRHSGNTIYF TGTGCCAGCAGCGAAACGAGACACTCTGGAAACACCATATATTTT
TRBD2 TRBJ2-5 - TRBV11-2 CASSLASGGWETQYF TGTGCCAGCAGCTTAGCTAGCGGGGGGTGGGAGACCCAGTACTTC
TRBD2 TRBJ2-1 - TRBV15 CATSRELAGAPSYNEQFF TGTGCCACCAGCAGAGAGCTAGCGGGGGCCCCCTCCTACAATGAGCAGTTCTTC
TRBD2 TRBJ2-3 few TRBV5-1 CASRTPSGGPDTQYF TGCGCCAGCAGGACCCCTTCGGGGGGACCAGATACGCAGTATTTT
TRBD1 TRBJ2-1 few TRBV7-2 CASSFEPGQHNEQFF TGTGCCAGCAGCTTTGAACCGGGACAGCACAATGAGCAGTTCTTC
- TRBJ1-1 - TRBV5-8 CASSLGGREETEAFF TGTGCCAGCAGCTTGGGTGGGAGGGAGGAAACTGAAGCTTTCTTT
- TRBJ2-7 - TRBV27 CASSAGALGVYEQYF TGTGCCAGCAGCGCAGGGGCGCTTGGAGTCTACGAGCAGTACTTC
- TRBJ1-5 - TRBV19 CASSYLPPQPQHF TGTGCCAGTAGCTATCTTCCTCCCCAGCCCCAGCATTTT
- TRBJ1-2 once TRBV6-5 CASRRTEYNYGYTF TGTGCCAGCAGGAGGACAGAATACAACTATGGCTACACCTTC
TRBD2 TRBJ2-2 once TRBV6-4 CASSPTSLAGGANTGELFF TGTGCCAGCAGCCCGACCTCACTAGCGGGGGGGGCCAACACCGGGGAGCTGTTTTTT
- TRBJ1-2 once TRBV9 CASSADGGSYGYTF TGTGCCAGCAGCGCGGACGGGGGGAGCTATGGCTACACCTTC
TRBD1 TRBJ1-1 - TRBV30 CAWSPPQGRSAFF TGTGCCTGGAGTCCCCCACAGGGGCGTTCTGCTTTCTTT
- TRBJ2-7 - TRBV5-1 CASSLGDNEQYF TGCGCCAGCAGCTTGGGAGACAACGAGCAGTACTTC
- TRBJ2-3 - TRBV2 CASRAGTTDTQYF TGTGCCAGCAGGGCGGGGACCACAGATACGCAGTATTTT
- TRBJ1-2 - TRBV10-3 CAISESPTELGYTF TGTGCCATCAGTGAGTCACCTACCGAATTGGGCTACACCTTC
TRBD2 TRBJ2-3 - TRBV7-2 CASSLLGGAGTDTQYF TGTGCCAGCAGCTTACTCGGGGGGGCCGGCACAGATACGCAGTATTTT
- TRBJ1-2 - TRBV7-2 CASSLNRDTGYTF TGTGCCAGCAGCTTAAACAGAGATACAGGCTACACCTTC
- TRBJ2-1 - TRBV6-5 CASSPPGGYEQFF TGTGCCAGCAGTCCGCCAGGAGGCTATGAGCAGTTCTTC
- TRBJ2-3 - TRBV5-1 CASSFETDRTDTQYF TGCGCCAGCAGCTTCGAAACAGACCGAACAGATACGCAGTATTTT
- TRBJ2-4 - TRBV2 CASSEVRRQGPKGNIQYF TGTGCCAGCAGTGAAGTTCGTAGGCAGGGGCCCAAGGGGAACATTCAGTACTTC
TRBD2 TRBJ2-7 - TRBV5-1 CASSKSGTSGDYEQYF TGCGCCAGCAGCAAATCCGGGACTAGCGGGGACTACGAGCAGTACTTC
TRBD2 TRBJ2-1 - TRBV10-1 CASSEGLAGNNEQFF TGCGCCAGCAGTGAAGGGCTAGCGGGGAACAATGAGCAGTTCTTC
- TRBJ1-2 - TRBV12-3/TRBV12-4 CASSSGYYGYTF TGTGCCAGCAGCTCAGGATACTATGGCTACACCTTC
TRBD1 TRBJ2-7 - TRBV30 CAWSDGTGDYEQYF TGTGCCTGGAGTGACGGGACAGGTGACTACGAGCAGTACTTC
- TRBJ1-6 - TRBV30 CAWRDLSSLHF TGTGCCTGGAGAGACTTGTCGTCCCTCCACTTT
- TRBJ1-1 - TRBV6-2/TRBV6-3 CASSTGRWSNSGTEAFF TGTGCCAGCAGCACGGGGAGGTGGAGTAACTCGGGCACTGAAGCTTTCTTT
- TRBJ2-1 once TRBV21-1 CASSPRAKNPSNYNEQFF TGTGCCAGCAGCCCACGAGCGAAGAACCCTTCGAACTACAATGAGCAGTTCTTC
- TRBJ1-1 - TRBV30 CAWSVWEGYNTEAFF TGTGCCTGGAGTGTATGGGAGGGGTACAACACTGAAGCTTTCTTT
- TRBJ2-2 once TRBV10-1 CASSEFGGGTGELFF TGCGCCAGCAGTGAGTTCGGGGGAGGCACCGGGGAGCTGTTTTTT